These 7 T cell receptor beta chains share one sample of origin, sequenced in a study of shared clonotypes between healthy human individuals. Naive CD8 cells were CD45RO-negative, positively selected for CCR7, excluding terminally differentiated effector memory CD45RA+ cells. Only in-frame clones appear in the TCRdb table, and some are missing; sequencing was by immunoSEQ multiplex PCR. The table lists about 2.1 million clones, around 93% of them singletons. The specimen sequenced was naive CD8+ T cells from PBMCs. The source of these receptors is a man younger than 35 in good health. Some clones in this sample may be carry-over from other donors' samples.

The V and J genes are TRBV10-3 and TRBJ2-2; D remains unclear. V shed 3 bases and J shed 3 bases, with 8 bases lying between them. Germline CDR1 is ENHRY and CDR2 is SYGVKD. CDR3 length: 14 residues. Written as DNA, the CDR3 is TGTGCCATCAGTGATGAGCCGGACACCGGGGAGCTGTTTTTT. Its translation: CAISDEPDTGELFF.

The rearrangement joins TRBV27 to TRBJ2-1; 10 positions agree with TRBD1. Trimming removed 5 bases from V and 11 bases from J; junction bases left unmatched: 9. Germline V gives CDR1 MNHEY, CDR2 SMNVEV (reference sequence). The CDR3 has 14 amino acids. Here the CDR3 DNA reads TGTGCCAGCAGTGACGGGACAGGGGCTCGGAAGCAGTTCTTC. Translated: CASSDGTGARKQFF.

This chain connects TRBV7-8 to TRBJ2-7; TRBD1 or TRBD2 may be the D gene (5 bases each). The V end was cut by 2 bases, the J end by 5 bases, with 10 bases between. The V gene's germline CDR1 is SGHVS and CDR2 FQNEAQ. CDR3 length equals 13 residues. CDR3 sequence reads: CASSLWGIHEQYF. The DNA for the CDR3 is TGTGCCAGCAGCTTATGGGGGATCCACGAGCAGTACTTC.

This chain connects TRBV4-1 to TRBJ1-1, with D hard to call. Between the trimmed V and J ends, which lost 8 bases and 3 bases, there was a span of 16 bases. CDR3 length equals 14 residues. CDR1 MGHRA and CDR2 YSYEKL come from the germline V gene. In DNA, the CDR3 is TGCGCCAGCTCCATCCTCGCCGGGGACACTGAAGCTTTCTTT. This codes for CASSILAGDTEAFF.

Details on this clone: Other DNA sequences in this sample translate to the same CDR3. CDR3 bases: TGTGCCAGCAGTCCAGGGACAGGGAAAAACATTCAGTACTTC. Its translation: CASSPGTGKNIQYF. This chain uses TRBV27 with TRBJ2-4; 9 nucleotides align to TRBD1. Germline loops: CDR1 MNHEY, CDR2 SMNVEV (reference sequence). V dropped 5 bases and J dropped 4; count of bases not matched to a gene: 3. The CDR3 runs to 14 residues.

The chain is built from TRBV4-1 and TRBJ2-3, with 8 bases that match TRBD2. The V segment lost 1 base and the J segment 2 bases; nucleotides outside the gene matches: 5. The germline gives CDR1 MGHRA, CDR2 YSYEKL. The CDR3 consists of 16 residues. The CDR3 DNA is TGCGCCAGCAGCCAAGCTACTAGCGGAAACACAGATACGCAGTATTTT. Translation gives CASSQATSGNTDTQYF.

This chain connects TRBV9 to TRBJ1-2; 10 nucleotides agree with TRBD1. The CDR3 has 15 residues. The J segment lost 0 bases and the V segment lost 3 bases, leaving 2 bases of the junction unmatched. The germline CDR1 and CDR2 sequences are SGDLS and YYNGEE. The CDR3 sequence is CASSAGQGANYGYTF. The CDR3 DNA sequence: TGTGCCAGCAGCGCAGGACAGGGGGCTAACTATGGCTACACCTTC.